Listed below are T cell receptor beta chains from one sample, sequenced in a study of CD8+ T cells in alopecia areata. The data were produced by immunoSEQ multiplex PCR, yet TCRdb's version contains in-frame clones alone and is incomplete. The repertoire holds around 100,000 clones, with approximately 60% as singletons. Material for sequencing was CD4+ T cells sorted from blood. These receptors originate from a human donor in good health. The CDR3 runs from the conserved cysteine through the conserved F or W. D genes are given only for firm matches. Expanded clones are given a class, and other clones once, few, many or no size at all.

-	TRBV7-7	TRBJ2-1	-	TGTGCTAGCAGCTTAGTCCATGCAACGGGCAATGAGCAGTTCTTC	CASSLVHATGNEQFF
-	TRBV9	TRBJ2-3	-	TGTGCCAGCAGCGTGACGAGGGGGGCAGATACGCAGTATTTT	CASSVTRGADTQYF
-	TRBV19	TRBJ1-2	-	TGTGCCAGTACCACTCATCTGCGCAGGGAGCTCTATGGCTACACCTTC	CASTTHLRRELYGYTF
-	TRBV6-1	TRBJ2-1	TRBD1	TGTGCCAGCAAAGGCAGGGGGTCCTACAATGAGCAGTTCTTC	CASKGRGSYNEQFF
-	TRBV15	TRBJ1-6	-	TGTGCCACCAGCAGAGATGTGGGGGGGAACTCACCCCTCCACTTT	CATSRDVGGNSPLHF
few	TRBV4-2	TRBJ2-1	TRBD2	TGTGCCAGCAGCCAAGATCTAGGGCGGGGGGGCCGAGACAATGAGCAGTTCTTC	CASSQDLGRGGRDNEQFF
-	TRBV25-1	TRBJ1-4	-	TGTGCCAGCGGCGTATCATGGGATGAAAAACTGTTTTTT	CASGVSWDEKLFF
-	TRBV2	TRBJ2-6	TRBD1	TGTGCCAGGAGCTCACAGGGGGCTGGGGCCAACGTCCTGACTTTC	CARSSQGAGANVLTF
few	TRBV7-3	TRBJ2-5	TRBD2	TGTGCCAGCAGCCTCGGGACTAGTGGGGGCGGTGAGACCCAGTACTTC	CASSLGTSGGGETQYF
-	TRBV29-1	TRBJ1-2	-	TGCAGCGTTGTTACCGGGGATGGCTACACCTTC	CSVVTGDGYTF
-	TRBV5-6	TRBJ2-3	-	TGTGCCAGCAGCTTGGAACTGTCAAACACAGATACGCAGTATTTT	CASSLELSNTDTQYF
-	TRBV30	TRBJ1-5	-	TGTGCCTGGAGAGGCCAGGGTGGCGATCAGCCCCAGCATTTT	CAWRGQGGDQPQHF
few	TRBV29-1	TRBJ2-2	-	TGCAGTGGCTTTGGCTCGGGCACCGGGGAGCTGTTTTTT	CSGFGSGTGELFF
-	TRBV27	TRBJ2-7	TRBD2	TGTGCCAGCAGTTTTACGGGGGGGGGCGAGCAGTACTTC	CASSFTGGGEQYF
-	TRBV15	TRBJ1-3	-	TGTGCCACCAGCAGAGATCCCGTCTCCGGAAACACCATATATTTT	CATSRDPVSGNTIYF
few	TRBV5-6	TRBJ2-5	-	TGTGCCAGCAGTTTCCGGGACCCCTTCCAAGAGACCCAGTACTTC	CASSFRDPFQETQYF
-	TRBV5-1	TRBJ2-3	-	TGCGCCAGCAGCTTGGCTGCAGGGATAACAGATACGCAGTATTTT	CASSLAAGITDTQYF
few	TRBV7-6	TRBJ2-5	-	TGTGCCAGCAGCCCCGGGGTGACCCAGTACTTC	CASSPGVTQYF
-	TRBV6-5	TRBJ2-7	-	TGTGCCAGCAGGAGGGACTTTACCCTCTCCTACGAGCAGTACTTC	CASRRDFTLSYEQYF
-	TRBV10-2	TRBJ1-5	TRBD1	TGCGCCAATAGGGACAGGGAAAATAGCAATCAGCCCCAGCATTTT	CANRDRENSNQPQHF
-	TRBV29-1	TRBJ2-3	TRBD2	TGCAGCGTCGGACTAGCAAGCACAGATACGCAGTATTTT	CSVGLASTDTQYF
-	TRBV6-4	TRBJ1-1	TRBD1	TGTGCCAGCCGCAGGGGGGTGGGAGCTAACACTGAAGCTTTCTTT	CASRRGVGANTEAFF
-	TRBV13	TRBJ2-1	-	TGTGCCAGCAGCTGGGGCGAGTACAATGAGCAGTTCTTC	CASSWGEYNEQFF
-	TRBV4-1	TRBJ2-5	-	TGCGCCAGCAGCCGGGGCCCCCGAGAGACCCAGTACTTC	CASSRGPRETQYF
-	TRBV7-2	TRBJ2-7	-	TGTGCCAGCAACCCTGGAGCGGGCTACGAGCAGTACTTC	CASNPGAGYEQYF
-	TRBV4-1	TRBJ2-4	-	TGCGCCAGCAGCCTCCTCCAGCTAGCCAAAAACATTCAGTACTTC	CASSLLQLAKNIQYF
once	TRBV7-7	TRBJ2-5	TRBD2	TGTGCTAGCAGCCTGGGACTAGCGGGGGACAGAGAGACCCAGTACTTC	CASSLGLAGDRETQYF
few	TRBV23-1	TRBJ1-6	-	TGCGCCAGCAGTCAATCAGGGGGGGGGTCCTCACCCCTCCACTTT	CASSQSGGGSSPLHF
few	TRBV5-1	TRBJ2-5	TRBD1	TGCGCCAGCAGCTTATGGGACAGGGGCTTCCAAGAGACCCAGTACTTC	CASSLWDRGFQETQYF
few	TRBV6-6	TRBJ2-1	-	TGTGCCAGCAGGACTCGGGACAAGGAGTTCTTC	CASRTRDKEFF
-	TRBV11-1	TRBJ2-1	-	TGTGCCAGCAGCTTATCGGCGGACCGATACAATGAGCAGTTCTTC	CASSLSADRYNEQFF
-	TRBV27	TRBJ2-7	-	TGTGCCAGCAGTCCAGGGGCCTTTTCCTACGAGCAGTACTTC	CASSPGAFSYEQYF
-	TRBV30	TRBJ2-2	TRBD2	TGTGCCTGGAGTGTAGGGACTATCCCGTTGGGGGCCGGGGAGCTGTTTTTT	CAWSVGTIPLGAGELFF